The 29 T cell receptor beta chains in this list originate from one sample, sequenced in a study of T-cell memory formation after mild COVID-19. A single record per CDR3 protein comes from TCRdb applying MiXCR to the 5' RACE reads. The table includes 75,000 to 95,000 distinct CDR3 sequences, about 15% detected once. The sample was PBMCs or a T cell subset sorted from them (not recorded which). Receptors originate from a man aged 18 to 35 who had mild COVID-19 (a few samples of this study predate the infection). Cell type and time point are not known.

Only one count was recorded for this clonotype. The chain links TRBV19 to TRBJ1-5; D might be TRBD1 (5 bases). CDR3 size: 17 residues. V lost 1 base and J 3 bases, leaving 16 bases between the germline ends. Per germline, CDR1 LNHDA and CDR2 SQIVND (reference sequence). The CDR3 coding sequence is TGTGCCAGTAGTATAGGGCCAGCGCGGGGACCCAATCAGCCCCAGCATTTT. Amino acid sequence: CASSIGPARGPNQPQHF.

V is TRBV24-1 and J is TRBJ2-3; D is unresolved. This CDR3 has 12 residues. Trimming shortened V by 4 bases and J by 1 base, and 2 bases separated the two germline ends. Per germline, CDR1 KGHDR and CDR2 SFDVKD. Here the CDR3 reads CATSDRTDTQYF. As DNA, the CDR3 is TGTGCCACCAGTGACCGCACAGATACGCAGTATTTT.

In this sample, this clonotype turned up a few times. The rearrangement uses TRBV7-9 and TRBJ1-1, with D unclear. V lost 5 bases and J lost 2, with 18 bases in between. The CDR3 is 16 residues long. Germline V CDR1 and CDR2: SEHNR, FQNEAQ (reference sequence). CDR3 DNA: TGTGCCAGCAGCCTCCCGCCCCGGGTGGGAAACACTGAAGCTTTCTTT. Its translation: CASSLPPRVGNTEAFF.

CDR3 bases: TGCGCCAGCAGCCAAGATAGGCGGGGGCCCGGCGGGGAGCTGTTTTTT. Amino acids: CASSQDRRGPGGELFF. J is TRBJ2-2 and V is TRBV4-1, with a weak D call TRBD2 (7 bases). The CDR3 has 16 residues. Trimming stripped 0 bases from V and 7 bases from J, with 15 bases between. Germline CDR1 MGHRA, CDR2 YSYEKL.

This clonotype was observed a handful of times. The chain recombines TRBV7-9 with TRBJ1-1, with D unclear. The CDR3 is 13 amino acids. Trimming left V 5 bases short and J 1 base short, with 8 bases between. Germline loops: CDR1 SEHNR, CDR2 FQNEAQ (reference sequence). The CDR3 DNA reads as TGTGCCAGCAGCCCGACTGAGAACACTGAAGCTTTCTTT. The encoded protein is CASSPTENTEAFF.

This clonotype was seen repeatedly, ten times or more. The chain links TRBV7-3 to TRBJ2-1; D is unresolved. V shed 2 bases and J shed 0 bases, with 8 bases lying between them. Germline V lookup: CDR1 SGHTA, CDR2 FQGTGA. This CDR3 is built from 15 residues. CDR3 sequence (DNA): TGTGCCAGCAGCTTAGGCCCCAGCTCCTACAATGAGCAGTTCTTC. Protein sequence: CASSLGPSSYNEQFF.

The chain uses TRBV11-2 and TRBJ2-5; perhaps TRBD1 as D (5 bases). Germline V lookup: CDR1 SGHAT, CDR2 FQNNGV. The CDR3 consists of 19 residues. Trimming pared 5 bases from V and 4 bases from J, leaving 29 bases between. The CDR3 sequence: CASSTPNIGAGILVETQYF. CDR3 nucleotide sequence: TGTGCCAGCAGCACTCCGAACATTGGCGCAGGGATATTGGTAGAGACCCAGTACTTC.

CDR3 in DNA: TGTGCCAGCAGCGTCGGGACAGCCTACAATGAGCAGTTCTTC. Translating it yields CASSVGTAYNEQFF. V gene TRBV9 combines with J gene TRBJ2-1; 7 bases align to TRBD1. V shed 2 bases, J shed 2 bases, and the junction held 1 base outside the gene matches. This CDR3 has 14 residues. CDR1 SGDLS and CDR2 YYNGEE come from the germline V gene.

This clonotype was seen a few times. This chain connects TRBV6-4 to TRBJ1-5; a possible D gene is TRBD1 (5 bases). Between the trimmed V and J ends, which lost 2 bases and 4 bases, there was a span of 6 bases. The CDR3 sequence is 13 residues long. In germline, CDR1 is MRHNA, CDR2 SNTAGT. CDR3 protein: CASSDPGNQPQHF. DNA for the CDR3: TGTGCCAGCAGTGACCCAGGGAATCAGCCCCAGCATTTT.

The genes are TRBV18 and TRBJ2-7, with 8 positions matching TRBD1. The CDR3 sequence is 14 residues long. Germline trimming cut 3 bases from V and 5 bases from J; bases unmatched to any gene: 6. Germline-derived CDR1 and CDR2 are KGHSH and LQKENI. Written as DNA, the CDR3 is TGTGCCAGCTCACCCGATACGGGACAGGACGAGCAGTACGTC. Translating gives CASSPDTGQDEQYV.

This clonotype was counted a few times. The chain is built from TRBV7-2 and TRBJ2-5; 7 bases are a match to TRBD2. CDR1 is SGHTA, CDR2 FQGNSA, per germline. V shed 4 bases and J 2 bases; nucleotides not matched to a gene: 7. The CDR3 runs to 15 residues. The CDR3 reads CASSYRAGYQETQYF. CDR3 coding DNA: TGTGCCAGCAGCTATCGAGCGGGGTATCAAGAGACCCAGTACTTC.

The rearrangement uses TRBV7-9 and TRBJ1-1, with D uncertain. The CDR3 runs to 13 residues. V was trimmed by 7 bases and J by 6 bases, leaving 15 bases between them. The germline gives CDR1 SEHNR, CDR2 FQNEAQ (reference sequence). In DNA form, the CDR3 reads TGTGCCAGCATATCAACCATTAAAGCTGAAGCTTTCTTT. Amino acid sequence: CASISTIKAEAFF.

Only a few counts were recorded for this clonotype. This chain uses TRBV3-1 with TRBJ2-7; 7 nucleotides agree with TRBD1. Germline-derived CDR1 and CDR2 are LGHDT and YNNKEL (reference sequence). This CDR3 spans 17 amino acids. The V and J ends lost 0 bases and 5 bases, in that order; junction bases with no gene match: 13. As DNA, the CDR3 is TGTGCCAGCAGCCAAGATCTTGGTGGACAGGCCCTCCACGAGCAGTACTTC. Translating gives CASSQDLGGQALHEQYF.

J is TRBJ2-1 and V is TRBV27, with no clear D. CDR1 and CDR2 from the germline V gene are MNHEY and SMNVEV (reference sequence). The CDR3 has 18 residues. Trimming cost V 5 bases and J 0 bases, with 20 bases left between them. CDR3 sequence (DNA): TGTGCCAGCAGTAGACATGCCCCCAGGACGAGCTCCTACAATGAGCAGTTCTTC. This translates into CASSRHAPRTSSYNEQFF.

Points on this clonotype: At one boundary the junction diverges from the germline segment, which might be a read error. The V gene is TRBV7-7, the J gene TRBJ2-5; D is possibly TRBD1 (6 bases). Germline V lookup: CDR1 SSHAT, CDR2 FNYEAQ (reference sequence). This CDR3 has 15 amino acids. The CDR3 DNA is TGTGCTAGCAGCTTTTCCCAGGGGAGTGCGGAGACCCAGTACTTC. Translation: CASSFSQGSAETQYF. Full variable domain (remainder filled in from reference TRBV7-7 and TRBJ2-5): GAGVSQSPRYKVTKRGQDVTLRCDPISSHATLYWYQQALGQGPEFLTYFNYEAQPDKSGLPSDRFSAERPEGSISTLTIQRTEQRDSAMYRCASSFSQGSAETQYFGPGTRLLVL.

This clonotype has just a few counts. The chain carries TRBV10-3 and TRBJ2-7, with 7 nucleotides matching TRBD2. CDR1 is ENHRY and CDR2 is SYGVKD in the germline V gene. The V and J ends lost 0 bases and 0 bases, in that order; junction bases with no gene match: 5. The CDR3 runs to 16 residues. CDR3 nucleotide sequence: TGTGCCATCAGTGAGTCGATTAGCGGGTCCTCCTACGAGCAGTACTTC. Amino acid sequence: CAISESISGSSYEQYF.

This clonotype was observed at least ten times. The chain combines TRBV5-1 with TRBJ2-1; D not certain. This CDR3 spans 12 amino acids. The V gene's germline CDR1 is SGHRS and CDR2 YFSETQ. The ends were cut back, 2 bases at V and 7 bases at J, with 7 bases in the middle. The CDR3 DNA reads as TGCGCCAGCAGCTTTGGCCTGAATGAGCAGTTCTTC. It codes for CASSFGLNEQFF. The whole variable domain, filled in from reference TRBV5-1 and TRBJ2-1, reads KAGVTQTPRYLIKTRGQQVTLSCSPISGHRSVSWYQQTPGQGLQFLFEYFSETQRNKGNFPGRFSGRQFSNSRSEMNVSTLELGDSALYLCASSFGLNEQFFGPGTRLTVL.

This clonotype was picked up a small number of times. The chain is built from TRBV21-1 and TRBJ2-7; the table gives TRBD1 as D, unverified against the DNA. TRBV21-1 is marked as a pseudogene. The CDR3 is 13 amino acids. CDR3 amino acids: CASSKVGGHEQYV. The CDR3 DNA follows: TGTGCCAGCAGCAAAGTAGGGGGACACGAGCAGTACGTC.

This clonotype occurred a few times. This chain joins TRBV20-1 and TRBJ1-1; D gene ambiguous. Germline V gene sequence: CDR1 DFQATT, CDR2 SNEGSKA (reference sequence). The CDR3 contains 13 residues. The ends were cut back, 3 bases at V and 5 bases at J, with 13 bases in the middle. CDR3 sequence: CSASLRLGTEAFF. The CDR3 DNA is TGCAGTGCTAGCCTCCGACTGGGGACTGAAGCTTTCTTT.

This chain uses TRBV27 with TRBJ2-7, with TRBD1 matching 7 bases. The CDR3 runs 13 residues. Trimming took 6 bases from V and 3 from J; bases not matched to a gene: 5. Germline V CDR1 and CDR2: MNHEY, SMNVEV (reference sequence). The CDR3 DNA is TGTGCCAGCAGCTCCAGGGGGATCTACGAGCAGTACTTC. Translated, it gives CASSSRGIYEQYF.

The rearrangement joins TRBV4-1 to TRBJ2-5, with TRBD1 matching over 10 bases. CDR1 is MGHRA, CDR2 YSYEKL, per germline. The CDR3 sequence is 14 residues long. V shed 4 bases, J shed 5 bases, and the junction held 4 bases outside the gene matches. In DNA form, the CDR3 reads TGCGCCAGCAGCCCCGGACAGGGGGGGGAGACCCAGTACTTC. This codes for CASSPGQGGETQYF.

This clonotype was counted between two and nine times. This chain uses TRBV4-1 with TRBJ2-6, with D unclear. Germline-derived CDR1 and CDR2 are MGHRA and YSYEKL. V lost 4 bases and J 0 bases, leaving 7 bases between the germline ends. The CDR3 runs to 15 residues. The CDR3: CASSPAYSGANVLTF. The DNA for the CDR3 is TGCGCCAGCAGCCCCGCCTACTCTGGGGCCAACGTCCTGACTTTC.

The chain couples TRBV5-1 to TRBJ1-1; D ambiguous. Germline lookup yields CDR1 SGHRS and CDR2 YFSETQ. V was shortened by 0 bases and J by 3 bases, with 12 bases between the two germline ends. The CDR3 loop spans 15 amino acids. This CDR3 is CASSLAYFSDTEAFF. Written as DNA, the CDR3 is TGCGCCAGCAGCTTGGCGTACTTTTCGGACACTGAAGCTTTCTTT.

This clonotype came up many times. This rearrangement joins TRBV6-5 to TRBJ2-1; tentatively, D is TRBD2 (6 bases). The CDR3 runs to 15 residues. V lost 0 bases, J lost 5 bases, and 11 bases lay in between. Germline loops: CDR1 MNHEY, CDR2 SVGAGI. Here the CDR3 DNA reads TGTGCCAGCAGTTACTCGGACGGGGGAGACAATGAGCAGTTCTTC. Protein sequence: CASSYSDGGDNEQFF.

J is TRBJ1-2 and V is TRBV5-1; perhaps TRBD1 as D (5 bases). Germline-derived CDR1 and CDR2 are SGHRS and YFSETQ. This CDR3 is built from 13 residues. Trimming left V 2 bases short and J 3 bases short, with 8 bases between. CDR3: CASSFQTDYGYTF. CDR3 nucleotide sequence: TGCGCCAGCAGCTTTCAGACAGACTATGGCTACACCTTC.

The rearrangement links TRBV4-1 to TRBJ1-1; the D is unclear. Trimming stripped 4 bases from V and 1 base from J, with 7 bases between. The CDR3 is 13 residues long. The germline V gene has CDR1 MGHRA and CDR2 YSYEKL. CDR3 bases: TGCGCCAGCAGCCCTATACCGAACACTGAAGCTTTCTTT. Translated: CASSPIPNTEAFF.

The V and J genes are TRBV6-6 and TRBJ2-5, with 9 positions matching TRBD1. Germline values: CDR1 MNHNY, CDR2 SVGAGI (reference sequence). The CDR3 covers 15 residues. J gave up 2 bases and V 4 bases, and 5 bases lay outside the gene matches. In DNA form, the CDR3 reads TGTGCCAGCAGTTCCTTGGACAGGGGACAAGAGACCCAGTACTTC. Its translation: CASSSLDRGQETQYF.

This clonotype has a handful of counts. The chain joins TRBV5-5 to TRBJ1-2, with 8 bases aligning to TRBD1. Germline V gene data show CDR1 as SGHKS and CDR2 as YYEKEE (reference sequence). Trimming took 4 bases from V and 0 from J; bases not matched to a gene: 11. The CDR3 is made up of 17 amino acids. CDR3 nucleotide sequence: TGTGCCAGCAGCGGACAGACAGGGGTCCAAGCTAACTATGGCTACACCTTC. It specifies CASSGQTGVQANYGYTF.

The sample holds a few counts of this clonotype. The chain recombines TRBV3-1 with TRBJ2-2; 8 nucleotides align to TRBD2. J gave up 6 bases and V 5 bases, and 5 bases lay outside the gene matches. The CDR3 totals 14 residues. CDR1 is LGHDT, CDR2 YNNKEL, per germline (reference sequence). The CDR3 loop is CASSFGLASGELFF. The DNA of the CDR3 is TGTGCCAGCAGCTTCGGACTAGCATCCGGGGAGCTGTTTTTT.